This passage covers 8 T cell receptor beta chains from one sample sequenced in a study of T cell responses to AZD1222 COVID-19 vaccine. The table came from immunoSEQ multiplex PCR; TCRdb's copy has only in-frame clones and leaves some out. Of over 75,000 clones in the sample, roughly nine tenths were seen once. The sequenced sample was peripheral blood, obtained on day 0 of AZD1222 vaccination. Every receptor here comes from an adult in good health.

This chain links TRBV12-3 or TRBV12-4 with TRBJ2-1; 7 positions match TRBD2. V shed 7 bases and J 3 bases; nucleotides not matched to a gene: 3. The CDR3 sequence is 13 residues long. CDR3 sequence reads: CASNSGDYNEQFF. The CDR3 coding sequence is TGTGCCAGCAACAGCGGGGACTACAATGAGCAGTTCTTC.

The genes are TRBV6-5 and TRBJ1-2, with 7 positions matching TRBD1. Per germline, CDR1 MNHEY and CDR2 SVGAGI. This CDR3 region has 12 residues. With V trimmed by 6 bases and J by 7 bases, 5 bases remained unmatched. The CDR3 bases are TGTGCCAGCAGACTACAGGGGTTTGGCTACACCTTC. Translating gives CASRLQGFGYTF.

The genes are TRBV3-1 (or the pseudogene TRBV3-2) and TRBJ2-2; no clear D. Germline-derived CDR1 and CDR2 are LGHDT and YNNKEL (reference sequence). This CDR3 is built from 13 residues. V was shortened by 4 bases and J by 1 base, with 4 bases between the two germline ends. The CDR3 region has the DNA TGTGCCAGCAGCCGCGGGAACACCGGGGAGCTGTTTTTT. Its protein is CASSRGNTGELFF.

This chain connects TRBV27 to TRBJ1-1, with D possibly matching TRBD1 (6 bases). The CDR3 loop spans 12 amino acids. Germline CDR1 MNHEY, CDR2 SMNVEV (reference sequence). V was pared by 8 bases and J by 5 bases, with 12 bases between. This chain's CDR3 is CASRGGGTEAFF. The DNA for the CDR3 is TGTGCCAGCCGGGGGGGCGGAACTGAAGCTTTCTTT.

The V and J genes are TRBV3-1 (or the pseudogene TRBV3-2) and TRBJ1-1; 7 bases line up with TRBD1. The trim removed 4 bases at V and 7 bases at J, leaving 6 bases unmatched. The CDR3 totals 13 residues. Germline V CDR1 and CDR2: LGHDT, YNNKEL (reference sequence). CDR3 sequence reads: CASSRNTGVEAFF. CDR3 DNA sequence: TGTGCCAGCAGCCGGAACACAGGGGTTGAAGCTTTCTTT.

Here the CDR3 reads CASSSDRVDTEAFF. The CDR3 nucleotides read TGTGCCAGCAGCTCGGACAGGGTGGACACTGAAGCTTTCTTT. The chain couples TRBV11-2 to TRBJ1-1, with 8 nucleotides matching TRBD1. V shed 4 bases and J 3 bases; nucleotides not matched to a gene: 4. The CDR3 contains 14 residues. Germline CDR1 is SGHAT and CDR2 is FQNNGV.

The rearrangement links TRBV27 to TRBJ2-3; the match to TRBD2 covers 13 bases. Germline trimming cut 6 bases from V and 1 base from J; bases unmatched to any gene: 7. There are 17 residues in the CDR3. The germline V gene has CDR1 MNHEY and CDR2 SMNVEV (reference sequence). The CDR3 DNA reads TGTGCCAGCAGCTCACGGGGACTAGCGGGACGCACAGATACGCAGTATTTT. Translating gives CASSSRGLAGRTDTQYF.

The V call is TRBV24-1, the J call TRBJ2-2; no firm D call. V lost 9 bases and J 6 bases, leaving 7 bases between the germline ends. There are 11 residues in the CDR3. Germline loops: CDR1 KGHDR, CDR2 SFDVKD. The CDR3 DNA sequence: TGTGCCACCCAAGGGTCCGGGGAGCTGTTTTTT. It codes for CATQGSGELFF.